The clone carrying this TCR beta chain was found once. This sample is drawn from a study of control samples from healthy donors and cancer patients. Assay: immunoSEQ multiplex PCR; the TCRdb copy retains only in-frame clones and omits some. The table includes 50,000 to 65,000 clones, approximately 90% detected once. V was shortened by 0 bases and J by 3 bases, with 9 bases between the two germline ends. CDR1 MNHEY and CDR2 SVGAGI come from the germline V gene. The CDR3 has 15 amino acids. This clonotype was obtained from a woman aged 45-59 years with colorectal cancer. Sequencing was carried out using PBMCs. J is TRBJ1-3 and V is TRBV6-5; D might be TRBD1 (5 bases). The CDR3 region is CASSYSRGVGNTIYF. The CDR3 nucleotides read TGTGCCAGCAGTTACTCGAGAGGGGTTGGAAACACCATATATTTT.